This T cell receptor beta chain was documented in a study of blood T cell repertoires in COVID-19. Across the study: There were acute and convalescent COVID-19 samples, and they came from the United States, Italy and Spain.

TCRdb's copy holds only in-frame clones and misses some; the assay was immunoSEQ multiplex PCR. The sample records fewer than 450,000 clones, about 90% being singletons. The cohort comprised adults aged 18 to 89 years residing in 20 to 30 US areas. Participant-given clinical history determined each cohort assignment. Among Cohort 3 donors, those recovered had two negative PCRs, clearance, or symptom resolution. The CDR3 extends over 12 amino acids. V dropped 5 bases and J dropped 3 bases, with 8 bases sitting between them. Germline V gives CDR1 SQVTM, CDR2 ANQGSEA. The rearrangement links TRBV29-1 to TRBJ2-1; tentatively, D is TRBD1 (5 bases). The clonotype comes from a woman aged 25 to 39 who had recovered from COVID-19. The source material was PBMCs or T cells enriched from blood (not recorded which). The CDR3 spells CSVRDSYNEQFF. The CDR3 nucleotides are TGCAGCGTTCGCGACAGCTACAATGAGCAGTTCTTC.